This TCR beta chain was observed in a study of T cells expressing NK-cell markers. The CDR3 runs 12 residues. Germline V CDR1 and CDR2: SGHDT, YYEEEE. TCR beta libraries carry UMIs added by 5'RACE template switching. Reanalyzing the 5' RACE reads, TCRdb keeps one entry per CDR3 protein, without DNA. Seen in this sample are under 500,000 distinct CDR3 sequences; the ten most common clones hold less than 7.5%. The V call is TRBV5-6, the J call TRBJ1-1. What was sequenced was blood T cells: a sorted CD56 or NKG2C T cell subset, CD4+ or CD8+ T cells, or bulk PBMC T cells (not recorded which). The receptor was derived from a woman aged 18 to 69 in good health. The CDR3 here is CASSLSGTEAFF.